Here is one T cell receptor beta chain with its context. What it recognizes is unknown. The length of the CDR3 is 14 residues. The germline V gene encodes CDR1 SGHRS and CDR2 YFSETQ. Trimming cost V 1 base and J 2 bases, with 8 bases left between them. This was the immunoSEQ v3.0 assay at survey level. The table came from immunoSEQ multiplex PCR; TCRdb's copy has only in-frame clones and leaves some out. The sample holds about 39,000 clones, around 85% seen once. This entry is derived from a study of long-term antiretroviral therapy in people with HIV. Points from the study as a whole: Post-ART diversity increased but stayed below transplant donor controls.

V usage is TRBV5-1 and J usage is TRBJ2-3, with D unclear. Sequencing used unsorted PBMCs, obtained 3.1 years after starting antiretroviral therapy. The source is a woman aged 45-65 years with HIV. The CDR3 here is CASSLLDSTDTQYF. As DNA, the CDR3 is TGCGCCAGCAGCTTGTTAGACTCCACAGATACGCAGTATTTT.